The T cell receptor (beta chain) under discussion was sequenced for a study of T cells in Graves' hyperthyroidism and ophthalmopathy. About the research overall: Prior to any treatment, at the point of initial diagnosis, peripheral blood was collected.

Sample collection date corresponds to first hyperthyroidism diagnosis, prior to any ophthalmopathy symptoms. Amplified TCR beta CDR3 regions derived from RNA transcripts. HTBI primers drove first-round RT-PCR of the TCR CDR3. MiXCR, applied by TCRdb to the multiplex PCR reads, yields one record per CDR3 protein. This sample has 280,000 or so distinct CDR3 sequences, with about 15% found just once. General study points: Ophthalmopathy onset followed model prediction by a median about six months.

This clonotype was observed at least ten times. Its antigen is not identified. The V and J ends lost 0 bases and 2 bases respectively, with 10 bases between them. The CDR3 spans 15 residues. Per the germline V gene, CDR1 is MNHEY and CDR2 is SVGAGI. The receptor comes from a woman between 50 and 59 years old with Graves' hyperthyroidism that later progressed to Graves' ophthalmopathy. The sample consisted of blood. The chain has TRBV6-5 and TRBJ2-5, with D possibly being TRBD1 or TRBD2 (5 bases each). The DNA of the CDR3 is TGTGCCAGCAGTTACTCCCGGGACGGACAAGAGACCCAGTACTTC. It translates to CASSYSRDGQETQYF.